Each of the 24 T cell receptor beta chains below was sequenced from the same sample in a study of blood T cells in healthy people across ages. PCR was performed a second time for about 6 to 12 cycles using a sample-barcoded 5' primer and a J-beta primer mix. TCRdb reprocessed the 5' RACE reads via MiXCR and lists one record per CDR3 protein. The sample has 550,000 to 700,000 distinct CDR3 sequences, approximately 25% seen once. Sequencing was performed on blood. The receptors were sampled from a woman aged 70-85 years in good health.

This clonotype came up many times. V gene TRBV7-9 combines with J gene TRBJ1-2, with a weak D call TRBD1 (6 bases). The germline gives CDR1 SEHNR, CDR2 FQNEAQ (reference sequence). The CDR3 length is 14 residues. Between the trimmed V and J ends, which lost 5 bases and 4 bases, there was a span of 14 bases. Here the CDR3 reads CASSGGAGFYGYTF. CDR3 sequence (DNA): TGTGCCAGCAGCGGGGGGGCGGGATTCTATGGCTACACCTTC. The full variable domain, completed using reference TRBV7-9 and TRBJ1-2, is DTGVSQNPRHKITKRGQNVTFRCDPISEHNRLYWYRQTLGQGPEFLTYFQNEAQLEKSRLLSDRFSAERPKGSFSTLEIQRTEQGDSAMYLCASSGGAGFYGYTFGSGTRLTVV.

The table lists this clonotype with many counts. The chain has TRBV20-1 and TRBJ1-1; D is undetermined. Germline-derived CDR1 and CDR2 are DFQATT and SNEGSKA (reference sequence). Deletions cut 3 bases from V and 4 bases from J, with 9 bases between. This CDR3 has 12 residues. Here the CDR3 DNA reads TGCAGTGCTAGTCTGGGTTTCACTGAAGCTTTCTTT. It encodes CSASLGFTEAFF.

The J gene is TRBJ2-7, the V gene TRBV6-1; a weak D match, TRBD2 (5 bases). CDR1 MNHNS and CDR2 SASEGT come from the germline V gene. The CDR3 totals 14 residues. Trimming took 3 bases from V and 3 from J, leaving 12 bases between them. The DNA for the CDR3 is TGTGCCAGCAGTGAGAGCGGCCGGCACTACGAGCAGTACTTC. Protein: CASSESGRHYEQYF.

This sequence joins TRBV20-1 and TRBJ1-2, with a weak D call TRBD1 (6 bases). The V end was cut by 6 bases, the J end by 7 bases, with 15 bases between. Germline V gene lookup returns CDR1 DFQATT and CDR2 SNEGSKA (reference sequence). This CDR3 spans 12 amino acids. CDR3 in amino acids: CSAIWTVSGYTF. CDR3 bases: TGCAGTGCCATATGGACAGTATCTGGCTACACCTTC.

The gene calls are TRBV21-1 and TRBJ2-3. TRBV21-1 is classified as a pseudogene. CDR3 length equals 11 residues. The CDR3 coding sequence is TGTGCCAGCAGCAACGGTTATACGCAGTATTTT. As protein: CASSNGYTQYF.

This clonotype came up a few times. The J gene is TRBJ2-7, the V gene TRBV2; no clear D gene. Trimming left V 3 bases short and J 3 bases short, with 9 bases between. CDR3 length: 13 amino acids. From germline, CDR1 is SNHLY and CDR2 FYNNEI. CDR3 DNA: TGTGCCAGCAGTGACCGGACCGACTACGAGCAGTACTTC. Translated: CASSDRTDYEQYF. Full variable domain (outside the CDR3, taken from reference TRBV2 and TRBJ2-7): EPEVTQTPSHQVTQMGQEVILRCVPISNHLYFYWYRQILGQKVEFLVSFYNNEISEKSEIFDDQFSVERPDGSNFTLKIRSTKLEDSAMYFCASSDRTDYEQYFGPGTRLTVT.

The rearrangement links TRBV29-1 to TRBJ2-5; a weak D match, TRBD1 (5 bases). The CDR3 runs 14 residues. V lost 2 bases and J lost 5, with 15 bases in between. Germline assignment: CDR1 SQVTM and CDR2 ANQGSEA. In DNA form, the CDR3 reads TGCAGCGTTGAATACGGCCAGGGAATGGAGACCCAGTACTTC. Translated, it gives CSVEYGQGMETQYF.

V usage is TRBV12-3 or TRBV12-4 and J usage is TRBJ1-2; D remains ambiguous. The CDR3 extends over 15 amino acids. V lost 0 bases and J 8 bases, leaving 16 bases between the germline ends. CDR3 sequence: CASSLALWRSKGYTF. The CDR3 coding sequence is TGTGCCAGCAGTTTAGCGCTTTGGCGTTCGAAGGGCTACACCTTC.

In this sample, this clonotype turned up a few times. This chain links TRBV20-1 with TRBJ2-7; D call uncertain. CDR3 size: 13 residues. With 3 bases removed from V and 2 bases from J, the gap between germline ends came to 11 bases. The germline gives CDR1 DFQATT, CDR2 SNEGSKA (reference sequence). The CDR3, as DNA: TGCAGTGCTAGTTTAGGACCCACCTACGAGCAGTACTTC. The encoded protein is CSASLGPTYEQYF.

The chain recombines TRBV7-9 with TRBJ2-1, with TRBD2 matching 10 bases. J lost 8 bases, V lost 3 bases, and 7 bases had no gene match. Germline CDR1 and CDR2: SEHNR and FQNEAQ (reference sequence). The length of the CDR3 is 15 residues. CDR3 in amino acids: CASSFKRGGPDEQFF. The CDR3 DNA follows: TGTGCCAGCAGCTTCAAGCGGGGGGGCCCGGATGAGCAGTTCTTC.

Of note for this clonotype: A junction boundary mismatches the germline segment, possibly from a read error. The J gene is TRBJ2-5, the V gene TRBV20-1; 11 nucleotides agree with TRBD2. CDR1 and CDR2 (germline): DFQATT, SNEGSKA (reference sequence). The CDR3 runs 15 residues. CDR3: CSAPPSGGYQETQYF. The CDR3 DNA follows: TGCAGTGCTCCCCCTAGCGGGGGGTACCAAGAGACCCAGTACTTT.

This clonotype occurred once. The J gene is TRBJ2-5, the V gene TRBV10-3, with TRBD2 identical over 9 bases. The J call may not be correct, given that the DNA end is closer to TRBJ2-1. CDR1 is ENHRY and CDR2 is SYGVKD in the germline V gene. The CDR3 is 19 amino acids. CDR3 in DNA: TGTGCCATCAGTGAGTCGGCCCCCCCAGTGGCGGGGGGGAGGAATGAGCAGTTCTTC. Translated, it gives CAISESAPPVAGGRNEQFF.

This clonotype came up a few times. The V gene is TRBV19, the J gene TRBJ1-1, with D tentatively TRBD1 (6 bases). The V end lost 1 base, the J end lost 4 bases, and 10 bases lay between the germline ends. The CDR3 totals 14 residues. The germline gives CDR1 LNHDA, CDR2 SQIVND (reference sequence). Written as DNA, the CDR3 is TGTGCCAGTAGTATAGGAGGGGGAAGCACTGAAGCTTTCTTT. The encoded protein is CASSIGGGSTEAFF.

With respect to this clonotype: The junction and the germline gene differ at one end; a read error may be behind it. The rearrangement links TRBV6-5 to TRBJ1-2; D is ambiguous. The CDR3 extends over 13 amino acids. The germline V gene has CDR1 MNHEY and CDR2 SVGAGI. CDR3 in amino acids: CANSSGSGRGYTF. The CDR3 nucleotides read TGTGCCAACAGTTCCGGGTCCGGCAGGGGCTACACCTTC.

About this clonotype: Likely a read error: the CDR3 ends without its conserved phenylalanine or tryptophan. The chain is built from TRBV2 and TRBJ1-4; perhaps TRBD1 as D (6 bases). Germline V gives CDR1 SNHLY, CDR2 FYNNEI. The CDR3 length is 14 residues. The ends were cut back, 6 bases at V and 1 base at J, with 9 bases in the middle. CDR3 sequence reads: CASREDRTNEKLFL. Written as DNA, the CDR3 is TGTGCCAGCAGAGAGGACAGAACTAATGAAAAACTGTTTCTT.

This chain uses TRBV3-1 with TRBJ1-4; no firm D call. The CDR3 has 14 residues. Trimming stripped 4 bases from V and 0 bases from J, with 6 bases between. CDR1 is LGHDT, CDR2 YNNKEL, per germline (reference sequence). The DNA for the CDR3 is TGTGCCAGCAGCCCAGTCGCAACTAATGAAAAACTGTTTTTT. Protein: CASSPVATNEKLFF.

This clonotype was seen a few times. The rearrangement uses TRBV29-1 and TRBJ1-1; D is unresolved. The CDR3 length is 12 residues. CDR1 and CDR2 (germline): SQVTM, ANQGSEA. V lost 4 bases, J lost 1 base, and 7 bases lay in between. CDR3 sequence reads: CSVVRPNTEAFF. CDR3 coding DNA: TGCAGCGTTGTTCGGCCGAACACTGAAGCTTTCTTT.

A word on this clonotype: As the CDR3 is not closed by the conserved phenylalanine or tryptophan, this likely results from a read error. The chain is built from TRBV12-3 or TRBV12-4 and TRBJ2-4; D may be TRBD2 (5 bases). CDR3 length: 16 residues. CDR3 in amino acids: CASSLGVGSAKNIQYL. CDR3 nucleotides: TGTGCCAGCAGCTTAGGAGTGGGGAGCGCCAAAAACATTCAGTACCTC.

This clonotype has only a few counts. The V call is TRBV5-1, the J call TRBJ1-4, with D unclear. Trimming took off 0 bases at V and 3 bases at J, with 12 bases between the two ends. Germline CDR1 SGHRS, CDR2 YFSETQ. The CDR3 runs 16 residues. The CDR3 DNA is TGCGCCAGCAGCTTGGGATCGGGAACAGCTAATGAAAAACTGTTTTTT. The encoded protein is CASSLGSGTANEKLFF.

This rearrangement joins TRBV11-3 to TRBJ2-1; 12 bases are a match to TRBD2. V dropped 5 bases and J dropped 7; count of bases not matched to a gene: 6. This CDR3 is 15 amino acids long. Germline loops: CDR1 SGHNT, CDR2 YENEEA. The CDR3 nucleotides read TGTGCCAGCAGCCCTGGGACTAGCGGGTTTAATGAGCAGTTCTTC. It yields the protein CASSPGTSGFNEQFF.

The V and J genes are TRBV12-3 or TRBV12-4 and TRBJ1-2; no clear D gene. V shed 6 bases and J shed 6 bases, with 8 bases lying between them. CDR3 size: 11 residues. In DNA form, the CDR3 reads TGTGCCAGCAGCCTCCTGAATGGCTACACCTTC. Translated, it gives CASSLLNGYTF.

This clonotype was seen repeatedly, ten times or more. V is TRBV7-2 and J is TRBJ2-5, with TRBD2 as a possible D gene (6 bases). Between the trimmed V and J ends, which lost 1 base and 2 bases, there was a span of 11 bases. Germline V gives CDR1 SGHTA, CDR2 FQGNSA. The CDR3 extends over 15 amino acids. The CDR3: CASSLVSGNQETQYF. The CDR3 DNA reads TGTGCCAGCAGCTTAGTTAGCGGAAATCAAGAGACCCAGTACTTC.

In this sample, this clonotype turned up many times. V and J are TRBV7-3 and TRBJ2-1; 13 bases fit TRBD2. This CDR3 has 15 amino acids. V was clipped by 5 bases and J by 9 bases; unmatched bases: 7. Germline CDR1 reads SGHTA; CDR2 reads FQGTGA. CDR3 sequence reads: CASSPGTSGVGEQFF. The CDR3 bases are TGTGCCAGCAGCCCAGGGACTAGCGGGGTTGGTGAGCAGTTCTTC.

This clonotype was found a few times. V and J are TRBV4-3 and TRBJ2-1; no clear D. The CDR3 covers 13 residues. The V end was cut by 3 bases, the J end by 3 bases, with 6 bases between. Germline CDR1 reads LGHNA; CDR2 reads YSLEER. DNA for the CDR3: TGCGCCAGCAGCCACGACAACTACAATGAGCAGTTCTTC. Its protein product is CASSHDNYNEQFF.